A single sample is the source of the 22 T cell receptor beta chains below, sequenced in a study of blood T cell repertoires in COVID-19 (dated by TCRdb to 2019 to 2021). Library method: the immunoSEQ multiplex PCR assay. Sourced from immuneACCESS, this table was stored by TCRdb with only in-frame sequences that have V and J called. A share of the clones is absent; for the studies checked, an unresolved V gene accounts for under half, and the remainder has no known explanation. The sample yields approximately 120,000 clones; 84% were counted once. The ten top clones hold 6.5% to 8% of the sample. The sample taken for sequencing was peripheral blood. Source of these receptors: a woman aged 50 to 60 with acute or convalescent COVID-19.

For the CDR3, the DNA is TGTGCCAGCAGCTACCAAGCGGGGGGGACAGATACGCAGTATTTT. Translated, it gives CASSYQAGGTDTQYF. The chain links TRBV7-3 to TRBJ2-3; 10 bases are a match to TRBD2. From germline, CDR1 is SGHTA and CDR2 FQGTGA. The J segment lost 3 bases and the V segment lost 4 bases, leaving 4 bases of the junction unmatched. The length of the CDR3 is 15 residues.

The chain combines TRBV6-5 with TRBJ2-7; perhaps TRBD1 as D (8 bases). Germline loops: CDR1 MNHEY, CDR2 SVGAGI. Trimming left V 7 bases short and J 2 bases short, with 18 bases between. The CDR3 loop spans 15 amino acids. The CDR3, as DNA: TGTGCCAGCAAATCGGACAGGGAGGGACCCTACGAGCAGTACTTC. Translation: CASKSDREGPYEQYF.

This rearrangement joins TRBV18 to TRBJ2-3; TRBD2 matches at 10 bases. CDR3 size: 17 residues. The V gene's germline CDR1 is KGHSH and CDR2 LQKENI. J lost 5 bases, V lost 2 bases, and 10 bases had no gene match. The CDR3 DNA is TGTGCCAGCTCACCATGGGCTAGCGGGGGTTCGGGAGATACGCAGTATTTT. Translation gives CASSPWASGGSGDTQYF.

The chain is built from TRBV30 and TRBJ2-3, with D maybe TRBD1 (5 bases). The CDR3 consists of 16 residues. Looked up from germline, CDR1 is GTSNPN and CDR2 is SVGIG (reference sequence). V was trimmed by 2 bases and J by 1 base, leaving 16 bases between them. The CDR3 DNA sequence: TGTGCCTGGAGTCGTATCGGTAGGGGCGGCACAGATACGCAGTATTTT. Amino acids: CAWSRIGRGGTDTQYF.

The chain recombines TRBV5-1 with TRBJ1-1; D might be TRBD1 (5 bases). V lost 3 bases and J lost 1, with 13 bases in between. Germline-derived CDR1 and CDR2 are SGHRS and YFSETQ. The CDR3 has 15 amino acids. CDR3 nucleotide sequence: TGCGCCAGCAGCTGGCAGGGAGGAGGGAACACTGAAGCTTTCTTT. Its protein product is CASSWQGGGNTEAFF.

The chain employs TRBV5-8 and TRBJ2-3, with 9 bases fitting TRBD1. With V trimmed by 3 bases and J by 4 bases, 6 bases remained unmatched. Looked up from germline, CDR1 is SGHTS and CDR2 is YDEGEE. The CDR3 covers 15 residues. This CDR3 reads CASSSGQGLADTQYF. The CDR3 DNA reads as TGTGCCAGCAGCTCGGGACAGGGTCTCGCAGATACGCAGTATTTT.

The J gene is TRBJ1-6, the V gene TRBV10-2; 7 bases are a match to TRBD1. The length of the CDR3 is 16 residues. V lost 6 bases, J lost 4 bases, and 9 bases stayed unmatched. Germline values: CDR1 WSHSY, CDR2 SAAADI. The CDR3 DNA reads TGCGCCAGCAGCTTCGACAGGGCCCTTTATAATTCACCCCTCCACTTT. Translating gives CASSFDRALYNSPLHF.

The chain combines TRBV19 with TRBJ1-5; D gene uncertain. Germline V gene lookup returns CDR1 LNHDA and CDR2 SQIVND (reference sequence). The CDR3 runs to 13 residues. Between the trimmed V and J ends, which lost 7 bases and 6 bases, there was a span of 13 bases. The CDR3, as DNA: TGTGCCAGTAATGGGTTTCGGGGTCAGCCCCAGCATTTT. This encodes CASNGFRGQPQHF.

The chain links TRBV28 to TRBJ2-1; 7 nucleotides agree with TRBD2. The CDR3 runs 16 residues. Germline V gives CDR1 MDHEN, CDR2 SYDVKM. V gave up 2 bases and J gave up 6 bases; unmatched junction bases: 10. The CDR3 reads CASSLAGTTFPNEQFF. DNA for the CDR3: TGTGCCAGCAGTTTAGCCGGGACTACATTCCCCAATGAGCAGTTCTTC.

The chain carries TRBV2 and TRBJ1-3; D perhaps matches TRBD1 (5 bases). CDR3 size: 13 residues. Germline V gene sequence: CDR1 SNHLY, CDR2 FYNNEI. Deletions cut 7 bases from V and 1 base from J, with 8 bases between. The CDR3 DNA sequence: TGTGCCAGCACAAGGGGATCTGGAAACACCATATATTTT. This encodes CASTRGSGNTIYF.

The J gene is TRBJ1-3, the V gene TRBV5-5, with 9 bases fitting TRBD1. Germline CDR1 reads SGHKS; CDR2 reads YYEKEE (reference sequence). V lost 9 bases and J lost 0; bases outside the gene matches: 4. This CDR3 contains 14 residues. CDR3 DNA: TGTGCCACGTCGACAGGGGGCTCTGGAAACACCATATATTTT. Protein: CATSTGGSGNTIYF.

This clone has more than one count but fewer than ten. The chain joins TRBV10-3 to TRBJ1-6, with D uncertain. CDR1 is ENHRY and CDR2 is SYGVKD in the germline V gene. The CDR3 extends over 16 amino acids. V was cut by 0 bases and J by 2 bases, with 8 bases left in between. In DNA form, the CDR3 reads TGTGCCATCAGTGAGTCAGTAAGCGCCTATAATTCACCCCTCCACTTT. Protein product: CAISESVSAYNSPLHF.

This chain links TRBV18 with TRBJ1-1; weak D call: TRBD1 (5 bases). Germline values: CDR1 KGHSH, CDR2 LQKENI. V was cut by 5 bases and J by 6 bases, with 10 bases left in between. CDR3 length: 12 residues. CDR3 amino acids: CASSDSIPEAFF. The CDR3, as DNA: TGTGCCAGCTCAGACAGTATTCCTGAAGCTTTCTTT.

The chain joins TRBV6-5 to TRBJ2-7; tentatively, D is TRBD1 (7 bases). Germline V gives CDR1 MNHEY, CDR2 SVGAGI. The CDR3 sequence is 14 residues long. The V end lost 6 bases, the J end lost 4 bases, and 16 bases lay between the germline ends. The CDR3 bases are TGTGCCAGCAGAAAGACAGGGAGGAGGTACGAGCAGTACTTC. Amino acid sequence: CASRKTGRRYEQYF.

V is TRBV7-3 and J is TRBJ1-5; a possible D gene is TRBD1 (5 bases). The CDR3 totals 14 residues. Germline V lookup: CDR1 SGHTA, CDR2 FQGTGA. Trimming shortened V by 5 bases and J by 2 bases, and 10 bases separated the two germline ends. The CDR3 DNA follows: TGTGCCAGCAGCCTCCCCAGGGGCAATCAGCCCCAGCATTTT. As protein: CASSLPRGNQPQHF.

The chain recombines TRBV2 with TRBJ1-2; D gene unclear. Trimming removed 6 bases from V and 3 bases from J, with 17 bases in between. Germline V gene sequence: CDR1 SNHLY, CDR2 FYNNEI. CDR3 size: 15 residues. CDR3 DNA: TGTGCCAGCAGACCCGGGCCGGGATCTCACTATGGCTACACCTTC. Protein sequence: CASRPGPGSHYGYTF.

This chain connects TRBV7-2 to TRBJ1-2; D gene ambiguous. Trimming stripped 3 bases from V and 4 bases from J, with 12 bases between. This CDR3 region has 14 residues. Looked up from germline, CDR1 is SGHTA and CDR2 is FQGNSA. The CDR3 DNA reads TGTGCCAGCAGCTTTTTCTCCACATCCTATGGCTACACCTTC. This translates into CASSFFSTSYGYTF.

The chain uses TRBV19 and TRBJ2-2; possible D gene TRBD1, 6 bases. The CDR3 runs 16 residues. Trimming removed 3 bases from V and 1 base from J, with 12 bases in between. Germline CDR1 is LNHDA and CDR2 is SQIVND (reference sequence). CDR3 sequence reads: CASSIWGQGNTGELFF. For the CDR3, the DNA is TGTGCCAGTAGTATCTGGGGGCAGGGGAACACCGGGGAGCTGTTTTTT.

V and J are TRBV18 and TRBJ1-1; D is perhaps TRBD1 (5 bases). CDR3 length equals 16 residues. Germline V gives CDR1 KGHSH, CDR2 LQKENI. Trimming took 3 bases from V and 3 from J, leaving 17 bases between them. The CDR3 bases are TGTGCCAGCTCACCCTATGTAGGGGCAGGATACACTGAAGCTTTCTTT. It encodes CASSPYVGAGYTEAFF. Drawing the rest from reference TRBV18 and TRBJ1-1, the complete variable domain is NAGVMQNPRHLVRRRGQEARLRCSPMKGHSHVYWYRQLPEEGLKFMVYLQKENIIDESGMPKERFSAEFPKEGPSILRIQQVVRGDSAAYFCASSPYVGAGYTEAFFGQGTRLTVV.

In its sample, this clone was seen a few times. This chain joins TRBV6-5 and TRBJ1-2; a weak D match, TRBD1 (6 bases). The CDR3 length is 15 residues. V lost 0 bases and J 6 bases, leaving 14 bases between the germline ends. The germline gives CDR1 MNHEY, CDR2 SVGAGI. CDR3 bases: TGTGCCAGCAGTTACTCACTCGCAGGGGAACATGGCTACACCTTC. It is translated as CASSYSLAGEHGYTF.

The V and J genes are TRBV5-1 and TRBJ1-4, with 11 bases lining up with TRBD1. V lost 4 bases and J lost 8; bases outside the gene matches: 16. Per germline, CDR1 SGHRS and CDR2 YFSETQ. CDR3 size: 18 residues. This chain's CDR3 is CASSPSVPGQGGNEKLFF. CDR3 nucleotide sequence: TGCGCCAGCAGCCCCTCCGTCCCGGGACAGGGGGGGAACGAAAAACTGTTTTTT.

The CDR3 reads CASSADRNYGYTF. In nucleotides, the CDR3 is TGTGCCAGCAGTGCCGACAGGAACTATGGCTACACCTTC. The J gene is TRBJ1-2, the V gene TRBV28; maybe TRBD1 (6 bases). This CDR3 has 13 residues. Germline CDR1 MDHEN, CDR2 SYDVKM. V lost 5 bases and J 2 bases, leaving 9 bases between the germline ends.